The 30 T cell receptor beta chains given below trace back to one sample, sequenced in a study of T cell responses to AZD1222 COVID-19 vaccine. The data were produced by immunoSEQ multiplex PCR, yet TCRdb's version contains in-frame clones alone and is incomplete. This sample has about 81,000 clones, with roughly 86% found just once. Sequenced here: peripheral blood, sampled 28 days after the second AZD1222 dose. These receptors all come from an adult who received the AZD1222 COVID-19 vaccine.

V gene TRBV21-1 combines with J gene TRBJ2-7. TRBV21-1 is a known pseudogene. The length of the CDR3 is 15 residues. In DNA, the CDR3 is TGTGCCAGCAGCAAAGAGCCCGCCAGACCCTACGAGCAGTACTTC. Its translation: CASSKEPARPYEQYF.

The chain links TRBV7-3 to TRBJ2-5; the D gene is possibly TRBD2 (6 bases). The V gene's germline CDR1 is SGHTA and CDR2 FQGTGA. The CDR3 length is 13 residues. Trimming took 5 bases from V and 1 from J, leaving 8 bases between them. CDR3 loop: CASSGGAQETQYF. CDR3 nucleotide sequence: TGTGCCAGCAGCGGCGGGGCCCAAGAGACCCAGTACTTC.

The count of this clone is one. Here the CDR3 reads CASSWGRQSPLHF. The CDR3 DNA reads as TGTGCCAGCAGTTGGGGACGGCAGTCACCCCTCCACTTT. The genes are TRBV27 and TRBJ1-6; D is perhaps TRBD1 (5 bases). Trimming stripped 4 bases from V and 10 bases from J, with 11 bases between. Germline assignment: CDR1 MNHEY and CDR2 SMNVEV (reference sequence). CDR3 length equals 13 residues.

This CDR3 reads CASSQDDRGAGQPQHF. The CDR3 nucleotides read TGTGCCAGCAGCCAAGACGACCGCGGGGCTGGTCAGCCCCAGCATTTT. The chain couples TRBV4-2 to TRBJ1-5; the D gene is possibly TRBD1 (5 bases). V gave up 0 bases and J gave up 6 bases, with 15 bases separating them. The length of the CDR3 is 16 residues. Germline CDR1 LGHNA, CDR2 YNFKEQ.

The J gene is TRBJ2-7, the V gene TRBV27, with D tentatively TRBD2 (5 bases). This CDR3 comprises 15 residues. Germline V CDR1 and CDR2: MNHEY, SMNVEV (reference sequence). Deletions cut 6 bases from V and 0 bases from J, with 15 bases between. The CDR3 bases are TGTGCCAGCAGCCCCGCTCCGGCGGGCTCCTACGAGCAGTACTTC. It translates to CASSPAPAGSYEQYF.

The V call is TRBV4-2, the J call TRBJ2-5; D is uncertain. Trimming took 3 bases from V and 5 from J, leaving 7 bases between them. In germline, CDR1 is LGHNA, CDR2 YNFKEQ. This CDR3 is 12 amino acids long. The CDR3 region has the DNA TGTGCCAGCAGCCAGGACCGTGAGACCCAGTACTTC. It yields the protein CASSQDRETQYF.

Here the CDR3 reads CASSSGQGESGYTF. In DNA, the CDR3 is TGTGCCAGCAGCTCCGGACAGGGGGAGAGTGGCTACACCTTC. The J gene is TRBJ1-2, the V gene TRBV7-2, with 10 bases that match TRBD1. Germline values: CDR1 SGHTA, CDR2 FQGNSA. The ends lost 4 bases at V and 7 bases at J; junction bases unmatched: 6. The length of the CDR3 is 14 residues.

The chain is built from TRBV9 and TRBJ2-1; possible D gene TRBD2, 5 bases. The CDR3 contains 14 residues. From germline, CDR1 is SGDLS and CDR2 YYNGEE. V was clipped by 0 bases and J by 2 bases, with 6 bases between them. The CDR3: CASSVGGPYNEQFF. The DNA for the CDR3 is TGTGCCAGCAGCGTAGGCGGGCCCTACAATGAGCAGTTCTTC.

This clone was detected only once. V and J are TRBV14 and TRBJ2-1; D perhaps matches TRBD1 (6 bases). Germline V gives CDR1 SGHDN, CDR2 FVKESK. The CDR3 length is 15 residues. V was trimmed by 0 bases and J by 7 bases, leaving 13 bases between them. CDR3 nucleotides: TGTGCCAGCAGCCAAGAGAAGGGGGTGGTGAATGAGCAGTTCTTC. Residues: CASSQEKGVVNEQFF.

This clone appeared a single time. This chain links TRBV21-1 with TRBJ2-3. TRBV21-1 is flagged as a pseudogene. The CDR3 has 16 residues. CDR3 protein: CASSTRTDVWTDTQYF. The CDR3 nucleotides read TGTGCCAGCAGCACCCGGACGGATGTTTGGACAGATACGCAGTATTTT.

This clone was detected only once. This chain uses TRBV4-1 with TRBJ2-5; 8 bases are shared with TRBD2. Trimming took 2 bases from V and 1 from J; bases not matched to a gene: 9. CDR1 is MGHRA and CDR2 is YSYEKL in the germline V gene. The CDR3 runs to 17 residues. CDR3 amino acids: CASSQRERSGSQETQYF. The CDR3 DNA reads as TGCGCCAGCAGCCAACGGGAACGCAGCGGGAGCCAAGAGACCCAGTACTTC.

The V gene is TRBV5-1, the J gene TRBJ2-2, with 7 positions matching TRBD1. The V gene end was trimmed by 4 bases and the J gene end by 6 bases; junction bases not matched to a gene: 3. Germline CDR1 reads SGHRS; CDR2 reads YFSETQ. This CDR3 contains 13 residues. CDR3 sequence: CASSVQGAGELFF. CDR3 DNA: TGCGCCAGCAGCGTCCAGGGGGCCGGGGAGCTGTTTTTT. The full variable domain, rest sourced from reference TRBV5-1 and TRBJ2-2, is KAGVTQTPRYLIKTRGQQVTLSCSPISGHRSVSWYQQTPGQGLQFLFEYFSETQRNKGNFPGRFSGRQFSNSRSEMNVSTLELGDSALYLCASSVQGAGELFFGEGSRLTVL.

This clone came up a few times. V gene TRBV19 combines with J gene TRBJ1-6; 7 bases are a match to TRBD1. Germline V gene sequence: CDR1 LNHDA, CDR2 SQIVND (reference sequence). Unmatched junction bases numbered 12, after V lost 1 base and J lost 9 bases. The CDR3 covers 17 residues. Written as DNA, the CDR3 is TGTGCCAGTAGTATAGCCCGGGACAGCAAAGGGATTTCACCCCTCCACTTT. This translates into CASSIARDSKGISPLHF.

CDR3 sequence: CAWSSAERGNTEAFF. CDR3 DNA: TGTGCCTGGAGTTCGGCAGAGAGGGGGAACACTGAAGCTTTCTTT. The chain recombines TRBV30 with TRBJ1-1; the D gene is possibly TRBD1 (5 bases). V shed 2 bases and J shed 1 base, with 14 bases lying between them. This CDR3 region has 15 residues. Germline-derived CDR1 and CDR2 are GTSNPN and SVGIG (reference sequence). Full variable domain (remainder filled in from reference TRBV30 and TRBJ1-1): SQTIHQWPATLVQPVGSPLSLECTVEGTSNPNLYWYRQAAGRGLQLLFYSVGIGQISSEVPQNLSASRPQDRQFILSSKKLLLSDSGFYLCAWSSAERGNTEAFFGQGTRLTVV.

V gene TRBV9 combines with J gene TRBJ1-1, with TRBD1 matching 7 bases. This CDR3 is built from 15 residues. J was trimmed by 1 base and V by 4 bases; bases with no gene match: 7. The germline V gene encodes CDR1 SGDLS and CDR2 YYNGEE. In DNA, the CDR3 is TGTGCCAGCAGCACTGGACAGGCGACGAACACTGAAGCTTTCTTT. Protein: CASSTGQATNTEAFF.

The V and J genes are TRBV19 and TRBJ1-2; no reliable D call. The V end lost 3 bases, the J end lost 7 bases, and 9 bases lay between the germline ends. In germline, CDR1 is LNHDA, CDR2 SQIVND (reference sequence). The CDR3 contains 12 residues. This chain's CDR3 is CASSINGGGYTF. CDR3 coding DNA: TGTGCCAGTAGTATTAATGGTGGTGGCTACACCTTC. Drawing the rest from reference TRBV19 and TRBJ1-2, the complete variable domain is DGGITQSPKYLFRKEGQNVTLSCEQNLNHDAMYWYRQDPGQGLRLIYYSQIVNDFQKGDIAEGYSVSREKKESFPLTVTSAQKNPTAFYLCASSINGGGYTFGSGTRLTVV.

J is TRBJ2-1 and V is TRBV2; D is perhaps TRBD2 (6 bases). Germline V gives CDR1 SNHLY, CDR2 FYNNEI. The V end was cut by 8 bases, the J end by 3 bases, with 23 bases between. The CDR3 is made up of 17 amino acids. The CDR3 is CASRDPGAGHYYNEQFF. In nucleotides, the CDR3 is TGTGCCAGCCGAGACCCGGGAGCGGGCCATTACTACAATGAGCAGTTCTTC.

The genes are TRBV5-1 and TRBJ2-2; D possibly corresponds to TRBD1 (6 bases). Germline V gene sequence: CDR1 SGHRS, CDR2 YFSETQ. Trimming stripped 4 bases from V and 1 base from J, with 11 bases between. The CDR3 totals 15 residues. In nucleotides, the CDR3 is TGCGCCAGCAGCCAGGGGACACGGAACACCGGGGAGCTGTTTTTT. This translates into CASSQGTRNTGELFF.

The chain carries TRBV27 and TRBJ2-2, with 10 bases aligning to TRBD2. The CDR3 is made up of 16 amino acids. V lost 3 bases and J lost 1; bases outside the gene matches: 2. Germline V CDR1 and CDR2: MNHEY, SMNVEV (reference sequence). DNA for the CDR3: TGTGCCAGCAGTTTTCGACTAGCGGGGAACACCGGGGAGCTGTTTTTT. Protein product: CASSFRLAGNTGELFF.

V gene TRBV6-2 or TRBV6-3 combines with J gene TRBJ2-1, with TRBD2 matching over 7 bases. This CDR3 is built from 15 residues. V lost 6 bases, J lost 1 base, and 6 bases stayed unmatched. Germline-derived CDR1 and CDR2 are MNHEY and SVGEGT. CDR3 DNA sequence: TGTGCCAGCAGATACCCGGGACTATCCTACAATGAGCAGTTCTTC. It is translated as CASRYPGLSYNEQFF.

V usage is TRBV7-9 and J usage is TRBJ2-7; 11 bases fit TRBD1. The trim removed 5 bases at V and 3 bases at J, leaving 3 bases unmatched. The germline CDR1 and CDR2 sequences are SEHNR and FQNEAQ (reference sequence). The CDR3 totals 14 residues. CDR3 in amino acids: CASSAGTGGYEQYF. The CDR3 DNA reads as TGTGCCAGCAGCGCCGGGACAGGGGGCTACGAGCAGTACTTC.

J is TRBJ1-5 and V is TRBV6-5; D possibly corresponds to TRBD1 (5 bases). The CDR3 loop spans 15 amino acids. Germline V lookup: CDR1 MNHEY, CDR2 SVGAGI. Between the trimmed V and J ends, which lost 5 bases and 3 bases, there was a span of 14 bases. Written as DNA, the CDR3 is TGTGCCAGCAGTCCCGCCGGGGCGCCCAATCAGCCCCAGCATTTT. This translates into CASSPAGAPNQPQHF.

About this clone itself: Other nucleotide sequences in the sample specify the same CDR3. The V and J genes are TRBV5-1 and TRBJ2-5, with D perhaps matching TRBD2 (6 bases). V was clipped by 4 bases and J by 4 bases, with 11 bases between them. The CDR3 loop spans 13 amino acids. From germline, CDR1 is SGHRS and CDR2 YFSETQ. The CDR3 nucleotides are TGCGCCAGCAGCCCCCAGGGAGGAGAGACCCAGTACTTC. It is translated as CASSPQGGETQYF.

This clone was detected once. The chain uses TRBV30 and TRBJ1-1; D gene ambiguous. Germline V gene sequence: CDR1 GTSNPN, CDR2 SVGIG (reference sequence). V was cut by 2 bases and J by 10 bases, with 11 bases left in between. The CDR3 has 11 amino acids. CDR3 coding DNA: TGTGCCTGGAGTTTGTGGGAGGTAGCTTTCTTT. Translated, it gives CAWSLWEVAFF.

The chain recombines TRBV28 with TRBJ2-1, with 8 bases that match TRBD1. After removal of 8 bases from V and 2 bases from J, the junction contained 5 bases not matched to a gene. The germline gives CDR1 MDHEN, CDR2 SYDVKM. This CDR3 comprises 14 residues. The CDR3 DNA is TGTGCCAGCCTACAGGGGGTCCCCTACAATGAGCAGTTCTTC. Its protein is CASLQGVPYNEQFF.

The chain employs TRBV13 and TRBJ1-4; D uncertain. Germline values: CDR1 PRHDT, CDR2 FYEKMQ (reference sequence). The V gene lost 8 bases and the J gene lost 5 bases, with 9 bases spanning the gap. CDR3 length: 12 amino acids. The CDR3 DNA sequence: TGTGCCAGCGCAGTGGTCAATGAAAAACTGTTTTTT. This translates into CASAVVNEKLFF.

This chain links TRBV30 with TRBJ2-7; D ambiguous. Germline CDR1 is GTSNPN and CDR2 is SVGIG (reference sequence). The V end was cut by 1 base, the J end by 6 bases, with 7 bases between. This CDR3 is 11 amino acids long. The CDR3 DNA reads as TGTGCCTGGAGTGGGGGAAGCGAGCAGTACTTC. Its translation: CAWSGGSEQYF.

The genes are TRBV7-2 and TRBJ1-6; no clear D gene. Per the germline V gene, CDR1 is SGHTA and CDR2 is FQGNSA. The V end was cut by 1 base, the J end by 4 bases, with 8 bases between. The CDR3 covers 15 residues. The CDR3 sequence is CASSLEARYNSPLHF. The CDR3 nucleotides are TGTGCCAGCAGCTTAGAGGCCAGGTATAATTCACCCCTCCACTTT.

This clone was seen a single time. The rearrangement links TRBV6-5 to TRBJ1-6; a weak D match, TRBD1 (5 bases). V was pared by 8 bases and J by 6 bases, with 8 bases between. CDR1 is MNHEY and CDR2 is SVGAGI in the germline V gene. The CDR3 runs 12 residues. The CDR3 spells CASGGGNSPLHF. The CDR3 bases are TGTGCCAGCGGGGGAGGTAATTCACCCCTCCACTTT.

The chain carries TRBV10-1 and TRBJ2-7, with 7 positions matching TRBD1. This CDR3 is 14 amino acids long. V lost 8 bases and J lost 2; bases outside the gene matches: 9. Germline CDR1 is WNHNN and CDR2 is SYGVQD (reference sequence). The CDR3 bases are TGCGCCAGCCGCGCCGGACAGGTAACCTACGAGCAGTACTTC. Its translation: CASRAGQVTYEQYF.